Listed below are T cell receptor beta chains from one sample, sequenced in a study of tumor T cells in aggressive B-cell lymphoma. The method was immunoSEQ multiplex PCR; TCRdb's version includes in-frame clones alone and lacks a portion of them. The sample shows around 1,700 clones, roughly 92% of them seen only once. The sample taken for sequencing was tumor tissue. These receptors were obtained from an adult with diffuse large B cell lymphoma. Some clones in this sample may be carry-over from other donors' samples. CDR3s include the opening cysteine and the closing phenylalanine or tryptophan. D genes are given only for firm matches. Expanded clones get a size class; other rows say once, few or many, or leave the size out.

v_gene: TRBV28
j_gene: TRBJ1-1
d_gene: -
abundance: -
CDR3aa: CASQPTGLNTEAFF
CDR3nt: TGTGCCAGTCAACCAACAGGGTTGAACACTGAAGCTTTCTTT

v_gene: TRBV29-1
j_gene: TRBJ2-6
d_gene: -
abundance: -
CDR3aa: CSVAGTPRAGANVLTF
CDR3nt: TGCAGCGTTGCGGGGACTCCCCGGGCTGGGGCCAACGTCCTGACTTTC

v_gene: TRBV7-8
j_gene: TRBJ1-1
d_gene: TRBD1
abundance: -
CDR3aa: CASRLGQGLQPEAFF
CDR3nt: TGTGCCAGCAGACTGGGACAGGGGCTTCAACCGGAAGCTTTCTTT

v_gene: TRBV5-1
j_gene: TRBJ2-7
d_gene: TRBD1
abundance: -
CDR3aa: CASSLTGAGEQYF
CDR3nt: TGCGCCAGCAGCTTGACAGGGGCCGGGGAGCAGTACTTC

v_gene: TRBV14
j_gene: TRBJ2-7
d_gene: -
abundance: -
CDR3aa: CASSQRAAAYEQYF
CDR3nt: TGTGCCAGCAGCCAACGAGCTGCGGCCTACGAGCAGTACTTC

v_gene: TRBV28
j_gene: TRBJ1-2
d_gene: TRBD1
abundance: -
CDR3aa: CASSLRRQGAHYGYTF
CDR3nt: TGTGCCAGCAGTTTAAGGAGACAGGGGGCCCACTATGGCTACACCTTC

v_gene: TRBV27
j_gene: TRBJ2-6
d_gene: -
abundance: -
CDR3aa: CASSLAGGTGANVLTF
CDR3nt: TGTGCCAGCAGTTTAGCAGGGGGGACTGGGGCCAACGTCCTGACTTTC

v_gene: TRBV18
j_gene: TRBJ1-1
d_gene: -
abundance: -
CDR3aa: CASSPGQSRTIEAFF
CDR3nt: TGTGCCAGCTCACCAGGACAGTCCAGAACAATTGAAGCTTTCTTT

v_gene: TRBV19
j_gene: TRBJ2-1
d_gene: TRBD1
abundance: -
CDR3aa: CASRKQGAPRNNEQFF
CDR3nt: TGTGCCAGTAGGAAACAGGGGGCGCCCAGAAACAATGAGCAGTTCTTC

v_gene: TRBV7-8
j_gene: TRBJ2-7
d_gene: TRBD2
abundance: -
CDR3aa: CASSLAAGSYEQYF
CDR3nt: TGTGCCAGCAGCTTAGCAGCGGGGTCCTACGAGCAGTACTTC

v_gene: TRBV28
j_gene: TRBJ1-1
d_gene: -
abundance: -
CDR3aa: CASSLLNTEAFF
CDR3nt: TGTGCCAGCAGTTTACTTAACACTGAAGCTTTCTTT

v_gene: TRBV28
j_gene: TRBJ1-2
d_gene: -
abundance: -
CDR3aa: CASSSPGQSTNGYTF
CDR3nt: TGTGCCAGCAGTTCCCCGGGTCAATCGACGAATGGCTACACCTTC

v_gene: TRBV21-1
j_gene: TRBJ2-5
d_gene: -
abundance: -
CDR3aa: CASSKALAGGPLVTQYF
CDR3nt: TGTGCCAGCAGCAAAGCCTTGGCAGGGGGCCCGTTGGTGACCCAGTACTTC

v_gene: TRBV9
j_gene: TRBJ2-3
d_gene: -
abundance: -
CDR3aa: CASTPEGAPPDTQYF
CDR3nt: TGTGCCAGCACCCCGGAGGGGGCCCCCCCAGATACGCAGTATTTT

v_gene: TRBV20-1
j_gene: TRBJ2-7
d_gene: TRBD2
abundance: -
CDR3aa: CSARSGYEQYF
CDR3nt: TGCAGTGCCCGTAGCGGGTACGAGCAGTACTTC

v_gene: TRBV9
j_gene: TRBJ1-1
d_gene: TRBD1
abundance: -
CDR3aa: CASSAGGRDEAFF
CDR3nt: TGTGCCAGCAGTGCAGGGGGGCGCGATGAAGCTTTCTTT

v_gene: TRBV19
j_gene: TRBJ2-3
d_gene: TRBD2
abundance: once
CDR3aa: CATKGLAGVSDTQYF
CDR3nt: TGTGCCACTAAGGGACTAGCGGGAGTTAGCGATACGCAGTATTTT

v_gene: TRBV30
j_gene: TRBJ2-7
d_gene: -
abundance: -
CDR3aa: CAWETGSYEQYF
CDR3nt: TGTGCCTGGGAGACGGGGTCCTACGAGCAGTACTTC

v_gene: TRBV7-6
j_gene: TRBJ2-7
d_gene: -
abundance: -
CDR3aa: CASSLEIADSYEQYF
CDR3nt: TGTGCCAGCAGCTTAGAGATAGCGGACTCCTACGAGCAGTACTTC

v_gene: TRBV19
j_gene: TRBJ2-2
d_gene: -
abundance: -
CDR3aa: CASTGTLVGELFF
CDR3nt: TGTGCCAGTACCGGGACTCTAGTCGGGGAGCTGTTTTTT

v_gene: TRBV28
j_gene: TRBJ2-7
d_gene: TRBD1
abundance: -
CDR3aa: CASSPETRQGAGEQYF
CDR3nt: TGTGCCAGCAGTCCAGAAACCCGACAGGGGGCAGGTGAGCAGTACTTC

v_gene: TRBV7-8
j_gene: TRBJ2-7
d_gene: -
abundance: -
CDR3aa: CASSLGQNYEQYF
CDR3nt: TGTGCCAGCAGCCTCGGACAGAACTACGAGCAGTACTTC

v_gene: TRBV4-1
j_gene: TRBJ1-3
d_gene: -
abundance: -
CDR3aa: CASSQGLRGGGNTVYF
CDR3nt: TGCGCCAGCAGCCAAGGGTTGCGGGGGGGTGGAAACACCGTATATTTT

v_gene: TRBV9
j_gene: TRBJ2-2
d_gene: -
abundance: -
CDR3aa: CASSPKGSNTGELFF
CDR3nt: TGTGCCAGCAGCCCTAAGGGGTCCAACACCGGGGAGCTGTTTTTT

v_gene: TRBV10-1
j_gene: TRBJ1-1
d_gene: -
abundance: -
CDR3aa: CASSPGSRNTEAFF
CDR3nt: TGCGCCAGCAGCCCGGGATCGAGGAACACTGAAGCTTTCTTT

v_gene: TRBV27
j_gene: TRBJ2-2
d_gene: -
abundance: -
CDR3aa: CASQRGLEELFF
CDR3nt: TGTGCCAGCCAACGGGGACTCGAGGAGCTGTTTTTT

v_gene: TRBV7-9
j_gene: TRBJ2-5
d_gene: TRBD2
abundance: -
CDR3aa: CASRPGRLAGGPEETQYF
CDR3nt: TGTGCCAGCAGACCCGGTAGACTAGCGGGAGGGCCCGAGGAGACCCAGTACTTC

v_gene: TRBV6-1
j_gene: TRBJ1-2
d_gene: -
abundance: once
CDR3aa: CASGKGNYGYTF
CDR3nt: TGTGCCAGCGGCAAGGGGAACTATGGCTACACCTTC

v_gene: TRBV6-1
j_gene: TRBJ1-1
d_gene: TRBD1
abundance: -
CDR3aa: CASSKTGVDTEAFF
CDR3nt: TGTGCCAGCAGTAAGACAGGGGTAGACACTGAAGCTTTCTTT

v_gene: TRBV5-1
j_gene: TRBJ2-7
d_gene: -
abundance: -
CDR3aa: CASSSPGHPYEQYF
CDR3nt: TGCGCCAGCAGCTCCCCGGGACACCCCTACGAGCAGTACTTC

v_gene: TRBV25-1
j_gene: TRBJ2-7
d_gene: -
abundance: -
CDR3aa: CASSDNTFQYEQYF
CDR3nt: TGTGCCAGCAGTGATAACACATTCCAATACGAGCAGTACTTC

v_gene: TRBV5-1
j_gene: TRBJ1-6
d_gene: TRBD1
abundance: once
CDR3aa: CASSWKTGDNSPLHF
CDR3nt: TGCGCCAGCAGCTGGAAAACAGGGGATAATTCACCCCTCCACTTT

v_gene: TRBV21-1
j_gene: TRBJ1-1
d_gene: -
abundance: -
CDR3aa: CARRTPHSSEAFF
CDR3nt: TGTGCCAGAAGGACACCTCATAGCTCTGAAGCTTTCTTT

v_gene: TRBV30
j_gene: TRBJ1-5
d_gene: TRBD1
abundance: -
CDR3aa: CAWSVGQGNQPQHF
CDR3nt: TGTGCCTGGAGTGTGGGACAGGGAAATCAGCCCCAGCATTTT

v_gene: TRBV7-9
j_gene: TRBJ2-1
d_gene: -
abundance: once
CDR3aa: CASSSRGWTDNEQFF
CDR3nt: TGTGCCAGCAGCTCTCGGGGATGGACCGACAATGAGCAGTTCTTC